These 15 T cell receptor beta chains were sequenced from one sample in a study of blood T cell repertoires in COVID-19. Assay used: immunoSEQ multiplex PCR; TCRdb lists only in-frame clones, some missing. The sample lists fewer than 500,000 clones, around 89% occurring once. The specimen sequenced was peripheral blood. Every receptor here comes from a woman aged 25 to 45 with acute or convalescent COVID-19.

The chain has TRBV7-8 and TRBJ2-7; the D gene is possibly TRBD1 (6 bases). The CDR3 has 14 amino acids. V dropped 3 bases and J dropped 2 bases, with 11 bases sitting between them. Germline V gives CDR1 SGHVS, CDR2 FQNEAQ. The CDR3 DNA reads TGTGCCAGCAGCTTTTACAGGGACACCTACGAGCAGTACTTC. This gives the protein CASSFYRDTYEQYF.

The chain joins TRBV27 to TRBJ2-1, with D possibly matching TRBD2 (5 bases). The V end lost 5 bases, the J end lost 7 bases, and 9 bases lay between the germline ends. Germline V gene sequence: CDR1 MNHEY, CDR2 SMNVEV (reference sequence). The CDR3 loop spans 12 amino acids. This chain's CDR3 is CASSLGENEQFF. CDR3 DNA sequence: TGTGCCAGCAGTCTCGGGGAGAATGAGCAGTTCTTC.

The V call is TRBV7-6, the J call TRBJ2-5; D perhaps matches TRBD1 (5 bases). The germline CDR1 and CDR2 sequences are SGHVS and FNYEAQ. V lost 1 base and J lost 5, with 14 bases in between. CDR3 length equals 15 residues. The CDR3 reads CASSLVTGSYETQYF. The CDR3 region has the DNA TGTGCCAGCAGCTTAGTCACAGGAAGTTACGAGACCCAGTACTTC. The whole variable domain, filled in from reference TRBV7-6 and TRBJ2-5, reads GAGVSQSPRYKVTKRGQDVALRCDPISGHVSLYWYRQALGQGPEFLTYFNYEAQQDKSGLPNDRFSAERPEGSISTLTIQRTEQRDSAMYRCASSLVTGSYETQYFGPGTRLLVL.

This chain links TRBV30 with TRBJ2-5; 15 positions match TRBD2. Germline CDR1 is GTSNPN and CDR2 is SVGIG (reference sequence). Trimming removed 0 bases from V and 2 bases from J; junction bases left unmatched: 1. This CDR3 is 16 amino acids long. The CDR3, as DNA: TGTGCCTGGAGTGTTGGGACTAGCGGGGGGCAAGAGACCCAGTACTTC. Protein sequence: CAWSVGTSGGQETQYF.

The gene calls are TRBV5-6 and TRBJ1-5; no definite D call. Germline CDR1 is SGHDT and CDR2 is YYEEEE. The CDR3 extends over 15 amino acids. V shed 1 base and J shed 3 bases, with 11 bases lying between them. The CDR3 region is CASSLYSQPNQPQHF. The CDR3 DNA reads as TGTGCCAGCAGCTTGTATTCACAGCCCAATCAGCCCCAGCATTTT.

V and J are TRBV19 and TRBJ1-1; D call uncertain. The germline gives CDR1 LNHDA, CDR2 SQIVND (reference sequence). V lost 3 bases and J lost 1, with 9 bases in between. There are 14 residues in the CDR3. This CDR3 reads CASSISGTNTEAFF. DNA for the CDR3: TGTGCCAGTAGTATTTCGGGTACGAACACTGAAGCTTTCTTT.

V usage is TRBV5-5 and J usage is TRBJ2-1, with TRBD1 identical over 8 bases. There are 16 residues in the CDR3. With V trimmed by 6 bases and J by 7 bases, 15 bases remained unmatched. CDR1 and CDR2 (germline): SGHKS, YYEKEE (reference sequence). Here the CDR3 reads CASTTPPGQGRNEQFF. The CDR3 nucleotides are TGTGCCAGCACAACCCCACCAGGACAGGGAAGGAATGAGCAGTTCTTC.

The rearrangement joins TRBV5-4 to TRBJ2-7; no clear D. The CDR3 has 12 residues. Germline V gene sequence: CDR1 SGHNT, CDR2 YYREEE (reference sequence). V was trimmed by 0 bases and J by 5 bases, leaving 6 bases between them. The CDR3, as DNA: TGTGCCAGCAGCTTGGATCACAACGAGCAGTACTTC. Translation: CASSLDHNEQYF.

V and J are TRBV4-1 and TRBJ1-2, with TRBD1 matching 7 bases. Trimming took 1 base from V and 2 from J; bases not matched to a gene: 7. The CDR3 extends over 16 amino acids. Germline V gives CDR1 MGHRA, CDR2 YSYEKL. As DNA, the CDR3 is TGCGCCAGCAGCCAAGTCAACAGGGGTGCCAACTATGGCTACACCTTC. The encoded protein is CASSQVNRGANYGYTF.

The J gene is TRBJ2-3, the V gene TRBV18, with 10 bases lining up with TRBD2. This CDR3 is 17 amino acids long. V lost 6 bases and J lost 0; bases outside the gene matches: 9. The germline V gene encodes CDR1 KGHSH and CDR2 LQKENI. Written as DNA, the CDR3 is TGTGCCAGCTCTCCGCTAGCGGGAGATTCTAGCACAGATACGCAGTATTTT. Its protein is CASSPLAGDSSTDTQYF.

V usage is TRBV5-1 and J usage is TRBJ2-2; a possible D gene is TRBD1 (6 bases). Trimming left V 4 bases short and J 1 base short, with 11 bases between. The CDR3 totals 15 residues. Germline V gene lookup returns CDR1 SGHRS and CDR2 YFSETQ. The CDR3 DNA reads as TGCGCCAGCAGCCAGGGACACCTGAACACCGGGGAGCTGTTTTTT. Protein sequence: CASSQGHLNTGELFF.

The table lists this clone with a count of one. The chain is built from TRBV6-5 and TRBJ1-3; D remains ambiguous. CDR3 size: 13 residues. V shed 8 bases and J shed 0 bases, with 8 bases lying between them. From germline, CDR1 is MNHEY and CDR2 SVGAGI. CDR3 DNA: TGTGCCAGCTCTCGGGTCTCTGGAAACACCATATATTTT. It codes for CASSRVSGNTIYF.

Details on this clone: The same CDR3 arises from other DNA sequences in this sample as well. V usage is TRBV30 and J usage is TRBJ2-7; weak D call: TRBD1 (6 bases). Trimming took off 0 bases at V and 3 bases at J, with 9 bases between the two ends. Looked up from germline, CDR1 is GTSNPN and CDR2 is SVGIG (reference sequence). The CDR3 has 13 amino acids. The CDR3 nucleotides read TGTGCCTGGAGTGTAGGGGGAAGCTACGAGCAGTACTTC. Translating gives CAWSVGGSYEQYF. The complete variable domain, with remaining parts taken from reference TRBV30 and TRBJ2-7, reads SQTIHQWPATLVQPVGSPLSLECTVEGTSNPNLYWYRQAAGRGLQLLFYSVGIGQISSEVPQNLSASRPQDRQFILSSKKLLLSDSGFYLCAWSVGGSYEQYFGPGTRLTVT.

The gene calls are TRBV4-1 and TRBJ2-3; 10 bases map to TRBD2. This CDR3 is built from 15 residues. Germline CDR1 and CDR2: MGHRA and YSYEKL. V shed 0 bases and J 5 bases; nucleotides not matched to a gene: 2. CDR3 sequence (DNA): TGCGCCAGCAGCCAAGAAGAGCGGGGGGGAGATACGCAGTATTTT. Protein product: CASSQEERGGDTQYF.

This clone showed up just once. The rearrangement joins TRBV5-1 to TRBJ2-6; no firm D call. With 2 bases removed from V and 0 bases from J, the gap between germline ends came to 6 bases. CDR3 size: 15 residues. Germline CDR1 SGHRS, CDR2 YFSETQ. DNA of the CDR3: TGCGCCAGCAGCTTTGGCTCCTCTGGGGCCAACGTCCTGACTTTC. Amino acids: CASSFGSSGANVLTF.